This T cell receptor (beta chain) was identified during a study of regulatory T cells in long-lasting Graves disease. Time point defined: newly diagnosed GD, antithyroid drugs for less than 3 months. Generation of the TCR library employed RNA extracted from PBMCs. Relying on iRepertoire HTBI primers and Arm-PCR of CDR3 regions, the team built TCR beta libraries. In TCRdb, the multiplex PCR reads were re-called with MiXCR into one record per CDR3 protein. Counted here are roughly 350,000 distinct CDR3 sequences, under 20% occurring once; the ten biggest clones make up around 20%. This CDR3 is built from 12 residues. Germline-derived CDR1 and CDR2 are SQVTM and ANQGSEA. With respect to this clonotype: At one end, the junction sequence differs from germline, possibly due to a read error.

The same sample was also used in a study of T cells in Graves' hyperthyroidism and ophthalmopathy.

This receptor was taken from a woman under 30 with Graves disease. V usage is TRBV29-1 and J usage is TRBJ1-1; the D is unclear. This sample comprised peripheral blood mononuclear cells (PBMCs), obtained at new diagnosis, from a patient treated with antithyroid drugs. As DNA, the CDR3 is TGCAGAGTTGGGGAAACGAACACTGAAGCTTTCTTT. Amino acid sequence: CRVGETNTEAFF.